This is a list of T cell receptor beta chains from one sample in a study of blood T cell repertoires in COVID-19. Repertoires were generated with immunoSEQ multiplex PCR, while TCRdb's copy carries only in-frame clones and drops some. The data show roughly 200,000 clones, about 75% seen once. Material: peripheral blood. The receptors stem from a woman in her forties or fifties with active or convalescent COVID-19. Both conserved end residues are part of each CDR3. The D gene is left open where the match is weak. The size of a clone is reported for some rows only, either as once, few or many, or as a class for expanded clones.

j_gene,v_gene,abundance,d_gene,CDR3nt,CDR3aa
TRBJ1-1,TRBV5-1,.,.,TGCGCCAGCAGCTACCAGGGATCCACTGAAGCTTTCTTT,CASSYQGSTEAFF
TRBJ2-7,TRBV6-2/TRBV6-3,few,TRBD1,TGTGCCAGCAGTGATAATCCCGGGACAGGGGGGGAGCAGTACTTC,CASSDNPGTGGEQYF
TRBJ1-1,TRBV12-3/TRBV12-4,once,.,TGTGCCAGCAGGGACCTCCGGGGATTCAGGGCTTTCTTT,CASRDLRGFRAFF
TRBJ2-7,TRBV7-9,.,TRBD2,TGTGCCAGCAGCGCGACTAGCGGGAATGGCGAGCAGTACTTC,CASSATSGNGEQYF
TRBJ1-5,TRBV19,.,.,TGTGCCAGTAGTATGCTCGGTCAGCCCCAGCATTTT,CASSMLGQPQHF
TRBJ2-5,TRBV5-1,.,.,TGCGCCAGCAGCTTGGGGTCCCTCGGAGAGACCCAGTACTTC,CASSLGSLGETQYF
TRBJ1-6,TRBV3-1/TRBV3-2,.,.,TGTGCCAGCAGCCAAGATAGGGGGTCACCCCTCCACTTT,CASSQDRGSPLHF
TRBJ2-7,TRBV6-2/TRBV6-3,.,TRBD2,TGTGCCAGCAGTTACTCGGCGGGGGGCATCTACGAGCAGTACTTC,CASSYSAGGIYEQYF
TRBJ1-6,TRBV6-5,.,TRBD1,TGTGCCAGCCGGAGGGGGGACAGAGATAATTCACCCCTCCACTTT,CASRRGDRDNSPLHF
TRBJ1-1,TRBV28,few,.,TGTGCCAGCAGTTTTCGGCAGGGTATAAGGAAAAACACTGAAGCTTTCTTT,CASSFRQGIRKNTEAFF
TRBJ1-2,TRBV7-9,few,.,TGTGCCAGCAGCTTAGCCCTCGGGGAGGGAGGCTATGGCTACACCTTC,CASSLALGEGGYGYTF
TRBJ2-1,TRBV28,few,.,TGTGCCAGCAGTTTGGGTGGGAGTGGGTACAATGAGCAGTTCTTC,CASSLGGSGYNEQFF
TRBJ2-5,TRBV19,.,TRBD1,TGTGCCAGTAGTATCGGGGACAGGGCAGGAGAAGAGACCCAGTACTTC,CASSIGDRAGEETQYF
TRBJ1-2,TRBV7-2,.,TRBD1,TGTGCCAGCAGCTCTCCGGGACAGGCTGTCTATGGCTACACCTTC,CASSSPGQAVYGYTF
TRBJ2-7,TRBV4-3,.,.,TGCGCCAGCAGCCAAGACCCAGGCACCTACGAGCAGTACTTC,CASSQDPGTYEQYF
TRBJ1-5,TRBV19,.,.,TGTGCCCACCGGACAGTCGGGAATCAGCCCCAGCATTTT,CAHRTVGNQPQHF
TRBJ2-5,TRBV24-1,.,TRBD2,TGTGCCACCAGTGGCTGGACTAGCGAGAAAGAGACCCAGTACTTC,CATSGWTSEKETQYF
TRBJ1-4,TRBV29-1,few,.,TGCAGCGTTGGTCGGCCCGGGGAAAAACTGTTTTTT,CSVGRPGEKLFF
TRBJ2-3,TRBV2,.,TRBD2,TGTGCCAGCAGTGAGACTAGCGGGGGGGCCATAGATACGCAGTATTTT,CASSETSGGAIDTQYF
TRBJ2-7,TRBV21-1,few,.,TGTGCCAGCAGCAAAAAAACCTCTGGGACATGGGAAGCCTACGAGCAGTACTTC,CASSKKTSGTWEAYEQYF
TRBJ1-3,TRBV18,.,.,TGTGCCAGCTCACCCGCAGGGGACTCTGGAAACACCATATATTTT,CASSPAGDSGNTIYF
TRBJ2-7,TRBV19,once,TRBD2,TGTGCCAGTAGTATAGGGTCGGGAGGAAGCTACGAGCAGTACTTC,CASSIGSGGSYEQYF
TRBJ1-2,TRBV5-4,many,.,TGTGCCAGCAGCTGGGACACTAACTATGGCTACACCTTC,CASSWDTNYGYTF
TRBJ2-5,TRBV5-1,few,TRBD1,TGCGCCAGCAGCCACGGGACAGTGGGTCAAGAGACCCAGTACTTC,CASSHGTVGQETQYF
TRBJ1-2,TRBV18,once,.,TGTGCCAGCTCATCGAGAGACATTCTGAACTATGGCTACACCTTC,CASSSRDILNYGYTF
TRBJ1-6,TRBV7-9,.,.,TGTGCCAGCAGCTTAGGTAGTAATTCACCCCTCCACTTT,CASSLGSNSPLHF
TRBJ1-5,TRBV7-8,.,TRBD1,TGTGCCAGCAGCTTAGGAACCGGGACAGCTAATCAGCCCCAGCATTTT,CASSLGTGTANQPQHF
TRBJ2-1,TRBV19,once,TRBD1,TGTGCCAGTAGTTTCCGGGACAGAGACAATGAGCAGTTCTTC,CASSFRDRDNEQFF
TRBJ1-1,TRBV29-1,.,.,TGCAGCGTTGAAGGAACGACAGGCGTCTGGACTGAAGCTTTCTTT,CSVEGTTGVWTEAFF